This T cell receptor (beta chain) was observed in a study of blood T cell repertoires in COVID-19. At the level of the study: From the United States, Italy and Spain came samples of acute and convalescent COVID-19. T cells, B-cell-depleted T cells, or PBMCs provided the cDNA or gDNA that served as material.

This clone was seen only once. Original analysis: How many nucleated cells were present was estimated from reference gene primer amplification. Profiling relied on immunoSEQ multiplex PCR, and the TCRdb table lists in-frame clones only, not all of them. V, J and clone size are those of that table, while D and trimming were read from the DNA. The profile covers some 200,000 clones, with around 80% appearing a single time and around 18% taken by the ten largest. The length of the CDR3 is 12 residues. Germline values: CDR1 ENHRY, CDR2 SYGVKD. V shed 0 bases and J shed 5 bases, with 4 bases lying between them.

Sequenced material: peripheral blood. The TCR comes from a woman older than 75 with active or convalescent COVID-19. The genes are TRBV10-3 and TRBJ2-5; no definite D call. The CDR3 region is CAISESSETQYF. The DNA for the CDR3 is TGTGCCATCAGTGAGTCGTCGGAGACCCAGTACTTC.